This T cell receptor beta chain is from a study of shared clonotypes between healthy human individuals. V lost 0 bases and J 0 bases, leaving 6 bases between the germline ends. Germline V gives CDR1 KGHSY, CDR2 FQNENV. This CDR3 region has 15 residues. Study-level results: Since donors were few, the genetic and exposure-history diversity represented was limited. Across four donors, naive CD4 shared about 5%, naive CD8 around 3.8%, memory CD4 about 2.5%, memory CD8 about 0.4%.

This table comes from immunoSEQ multiplex PCR, and its TCRdb copy is limited to in-frame clones, with some not included. The sample consists of approximately 1.1 million clones, 75% to 85% of them appearing once. This clone was seen many times. The antigen remains unidentified. Sequences were obtained from memory CD4+ T cells from PBMCs. Subset noted: CD45RA-negative fraction. The receptor was isolated from a man aged 18 to 29 in good health. Some clones in this sample may be carry-over from other donors' samples. The J gene is TRBJ2-1, the V gene TRBV16; D not resolved. This CDR3 is CASSQSASSYNEQFF. The DNA of the CDR3 is TGTGCCAGCAGCCAATCGGCCAGCTCCTACAATGAGCAGTTCTTC.